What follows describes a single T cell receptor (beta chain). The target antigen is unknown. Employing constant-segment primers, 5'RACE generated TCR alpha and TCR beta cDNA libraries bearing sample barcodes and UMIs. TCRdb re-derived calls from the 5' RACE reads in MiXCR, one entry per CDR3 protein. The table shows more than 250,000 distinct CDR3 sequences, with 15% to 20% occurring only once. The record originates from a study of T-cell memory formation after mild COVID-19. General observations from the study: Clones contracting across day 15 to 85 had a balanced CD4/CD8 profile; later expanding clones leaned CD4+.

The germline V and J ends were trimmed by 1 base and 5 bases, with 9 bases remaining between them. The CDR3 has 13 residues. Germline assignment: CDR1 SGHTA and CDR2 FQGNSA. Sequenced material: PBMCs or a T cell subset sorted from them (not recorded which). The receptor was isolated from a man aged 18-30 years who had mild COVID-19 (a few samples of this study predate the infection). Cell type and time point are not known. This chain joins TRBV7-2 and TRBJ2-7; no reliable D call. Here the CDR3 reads CASSLGMGNEQYF. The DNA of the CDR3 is TGTGCCAGCAGCTTAGGTATGGGAAACGAGCAGTACTTC.